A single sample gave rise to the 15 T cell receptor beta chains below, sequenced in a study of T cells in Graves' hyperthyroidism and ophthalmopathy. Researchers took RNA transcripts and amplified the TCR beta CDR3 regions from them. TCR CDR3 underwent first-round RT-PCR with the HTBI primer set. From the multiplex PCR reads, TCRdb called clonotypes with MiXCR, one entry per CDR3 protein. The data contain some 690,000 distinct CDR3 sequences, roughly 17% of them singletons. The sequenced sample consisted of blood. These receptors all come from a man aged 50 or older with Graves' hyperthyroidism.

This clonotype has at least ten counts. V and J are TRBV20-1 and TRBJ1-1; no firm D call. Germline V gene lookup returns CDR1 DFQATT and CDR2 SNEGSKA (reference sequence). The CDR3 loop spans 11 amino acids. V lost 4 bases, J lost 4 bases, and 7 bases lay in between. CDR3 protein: CSATRFTEAFF. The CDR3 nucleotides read TGCAGTGCTACTCGGTTCACTGAAGCTTTCTTT.

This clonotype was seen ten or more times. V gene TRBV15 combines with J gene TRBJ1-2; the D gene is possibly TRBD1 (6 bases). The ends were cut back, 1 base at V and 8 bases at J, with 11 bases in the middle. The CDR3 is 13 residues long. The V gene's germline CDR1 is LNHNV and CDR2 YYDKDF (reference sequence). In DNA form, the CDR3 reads TGTGCCACCAGCAGAGCAGGGGCCGGCGGCTACACCTTC. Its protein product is CATSRAGAGGYTF.

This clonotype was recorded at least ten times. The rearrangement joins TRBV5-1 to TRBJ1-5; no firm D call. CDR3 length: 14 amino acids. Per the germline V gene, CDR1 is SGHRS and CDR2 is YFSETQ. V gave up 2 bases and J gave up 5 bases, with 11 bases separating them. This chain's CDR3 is CASSFGSRDQPQHF. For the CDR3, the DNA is TGCGCCAGCAGCTTTGGTAGTCGAGATCAGCCCCAGCATTTT.

CDR3 loop: CSASFVGDYNEQFF. DNA for the CDR3: TGCAGTGCTAGTTTTGTGGGAGACTACAATGAGCAGTTCTTC. The rearrangement joins TRBV20-1 to TRBJ2-1; D perhaps matches TRBD2 (5 bases). The CDR3 runs to 14 residues. Trimming removed 3 bases at V and 3 bases at J, with 12 bases between. The germline gives CDR1 DFQATT, CDR2 SNEGSKA (reference sequence).

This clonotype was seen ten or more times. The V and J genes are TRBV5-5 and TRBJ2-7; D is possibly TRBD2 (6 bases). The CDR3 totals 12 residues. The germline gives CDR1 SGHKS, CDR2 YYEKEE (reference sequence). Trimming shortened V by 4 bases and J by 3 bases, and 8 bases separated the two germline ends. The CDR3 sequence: CASSTSYYEQYF. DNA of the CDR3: TGTGCCAGCAGCACTAGCTACTACGAGCAGTACTTC. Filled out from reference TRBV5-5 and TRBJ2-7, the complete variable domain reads DAGVTQSPTHLIKTRGQQVTLRCSPISGHKSVSWYQQVLGQGPQFIFQYYEKEERGRGNFPDRFSARQFPNYSSELNVNALLLGDSALYLCASSTSYYEQYFGPGTRLTVT.

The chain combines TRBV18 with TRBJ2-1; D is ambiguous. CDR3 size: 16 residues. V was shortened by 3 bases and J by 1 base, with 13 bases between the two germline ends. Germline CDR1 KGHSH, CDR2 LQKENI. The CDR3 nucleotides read TGTGCCAGCTCACCGTCCACCTTATCTTCCTACAATGAGCAGTTCTTC. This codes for CASSPSTLSSYNEQFF.

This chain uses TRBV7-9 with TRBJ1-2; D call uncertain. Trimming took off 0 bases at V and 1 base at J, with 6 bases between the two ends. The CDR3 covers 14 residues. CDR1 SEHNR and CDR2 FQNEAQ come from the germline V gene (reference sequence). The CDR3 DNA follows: TGTGCCAGCAGCTTAGCGCAGGTTAACTATGGCTACACCTTC. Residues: CASSLAQVNYGYTF.

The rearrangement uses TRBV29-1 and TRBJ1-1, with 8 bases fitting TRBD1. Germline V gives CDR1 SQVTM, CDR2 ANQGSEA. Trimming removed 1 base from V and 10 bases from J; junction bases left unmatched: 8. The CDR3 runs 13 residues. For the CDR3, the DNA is TGCAGCGTTGAAGTGTCCCAGGGGGCGGTAGCTTTCTTT. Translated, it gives CSVEVSQGAVAFF.

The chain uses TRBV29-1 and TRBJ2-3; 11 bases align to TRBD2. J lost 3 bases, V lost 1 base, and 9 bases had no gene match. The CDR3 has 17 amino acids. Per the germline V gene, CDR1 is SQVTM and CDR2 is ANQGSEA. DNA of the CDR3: TGCAGCGTTGAAGTCTTTCCCTTAGCGGGAGGGACAGATACGCAGTATTTT. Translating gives CSVEVFPLAGGTDTQYF.

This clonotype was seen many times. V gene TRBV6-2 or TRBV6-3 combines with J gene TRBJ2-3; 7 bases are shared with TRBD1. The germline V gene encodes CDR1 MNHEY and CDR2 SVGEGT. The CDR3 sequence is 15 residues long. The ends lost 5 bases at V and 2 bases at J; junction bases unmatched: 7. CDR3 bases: TGTGCCAGCAGTGGACAGGTCCGCGCCACAGATACGCAGTATTTT. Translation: CASSGQVRATDTQYF.

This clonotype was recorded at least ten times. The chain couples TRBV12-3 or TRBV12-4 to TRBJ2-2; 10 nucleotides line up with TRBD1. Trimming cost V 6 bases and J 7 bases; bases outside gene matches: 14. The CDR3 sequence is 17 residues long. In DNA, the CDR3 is TGTGCCAGCAGCCCCAGGGACAGGGGTTCTAATGTCGGGGAGCTGTTTTTT. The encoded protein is CASSPRDRGSNVGELFF.

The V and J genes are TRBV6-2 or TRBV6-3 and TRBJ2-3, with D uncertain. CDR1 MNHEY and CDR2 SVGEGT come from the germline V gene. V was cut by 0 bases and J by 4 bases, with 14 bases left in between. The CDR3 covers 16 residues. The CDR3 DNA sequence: TGTGCCAGCAGTTACTCGGCAGGCGACTTCTCAGATACGCAGTATTTT. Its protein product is CASSYSAGDFSDTQYF.

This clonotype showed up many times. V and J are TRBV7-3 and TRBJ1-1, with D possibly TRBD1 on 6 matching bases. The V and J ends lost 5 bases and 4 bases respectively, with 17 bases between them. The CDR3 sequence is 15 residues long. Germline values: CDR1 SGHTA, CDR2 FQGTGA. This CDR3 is CASSLSGQGSTEAFF. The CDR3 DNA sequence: TGTGCCAGCAGCCTCTCTGGGCAGGGGAGCACTGAAGCTTTCTTT.

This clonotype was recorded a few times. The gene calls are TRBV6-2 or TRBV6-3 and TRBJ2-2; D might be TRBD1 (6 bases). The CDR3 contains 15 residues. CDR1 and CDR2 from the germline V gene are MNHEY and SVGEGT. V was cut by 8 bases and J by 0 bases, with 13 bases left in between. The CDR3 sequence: CASWKGHTNTGELFF. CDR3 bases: TGTGCCAGCTGGAAGGGACATACGAACACCGGGGAGCTGTTTTTT.

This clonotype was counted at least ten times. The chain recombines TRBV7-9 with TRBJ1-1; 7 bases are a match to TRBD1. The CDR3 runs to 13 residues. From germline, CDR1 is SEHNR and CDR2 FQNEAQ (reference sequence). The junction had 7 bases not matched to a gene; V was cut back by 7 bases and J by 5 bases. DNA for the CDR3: TGTGCCAGCACAGGGACAGAGATTACTGAAGCTTTCTTT. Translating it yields CASTGTEITEAFF.